These 11 T cell receptor beta chains came from one sample sequenced in a study of blood T cell repertoires in COVID-19. This table comes from immunoSEQ multiplex PCR, and its TCRdb copy is limited to in-frame clones, with some not included. The profile shows approximately 100,000 clones, approximately 83% of them singletons. Sequencing used PBMCs or T cells enriched from blood (not recorded which). The receptors were sampled from a woman aged 45-65 years who had recovered from COVID-19.

This sequence joins TRBV7-9 and TRBJ2-3; D is uncertain. Germline-derived CDR1 and CDR2 are SEHNR and FQNEAQ (reference sequence). V lost 5 bases and J lost 5, with 5 bases in between. The CDR3 runs to 11 residues. CDR3 bases: TGTGCCAGCAGCCCCCTAGATACGCAGTATTTT. This codes for CASSPLDTQYF.

The chain joins TRBV9 to TRBJ2-3; 7 nucleotides line up with TRBD1. CDR1 SGDLS and CDR2 YYNGEE come from the germline V gene. This CDR3 contains 17 residues. V dropped 4 bases and J dropped 2; count of bases not matched to a gene: 13. CDR3 sequence: CASSTNKGATNTDTQYF. CDR3 nucleotide sequence: TGTGCCAGCAGCACTAACAAGGGGGCGACGAACACAGATACGCAGTATTTT.

The chain combines TRBV3-1 (or the pseudogene TRBV3-2) with TRBJ2-5, with 14 bases matching TRBD2. Germline trimming cut 1 base from V and 2 bases from J; bases unmatched to any gene: 9. CDR3 length: 19 residues. The germline V gene has CDR1 LGHDT and CDR2 YNNKEL (reference sequence). In DNA form, the CDR3 reads TGTGCCAGCAGCCAAGGTGGGACTAGCGGGAGTGGGGGTCAAGAGACCCAGTACTTC. Residues: CASSQGGTSGSGGQETQYF.

The chain has TRBV6-1 and TRBJ2-5; 9 bases fit TRBD2. V lost 4 bases and J lost 4; bases outside the gene matches: 13. The CDR3 has 17 amino acids. The V gene's germline CDR1 is MNHNS and CDR2 SASEGT. CDR3 sequence (DNA): TGTGCCAGCAGTGTTCAAGGTAGCGGGAGAAGTAGAGAGACCCAGTACTTC. Its protein product is CASSVQGSGRSRETQYF.

This clone was seen just once. The chain recombines TRBV24-1 with TRBJ2-2; 10 bases are shared with TRBD2. From germline, CDR1 is KGHDR and CDR2 SFDVKD. This CDR3 contains 16 residues. Unmatched junction bases numbered 6, after V lost 3 bases and J lost 6 bases. In DNA, the CDR3 is TGTGCCACCAGTGATAGCGGGAGGGCCTTAGCCGGGGAGCTGTTTTTT. Amino acids: CATSDSGRALAGELFF.

The V gene is TRBV7-6, the J gene TRBJ2-2; D possibly corresponds to TRBD2 (5 bases). The V end lost 0 bases, the J end lost 0 bases, and 17 bases lay between the germline ends. The CDR3 consists of 19 residues. Germline lookup yields CDR1 SGHVS and CDR2 FNYEAQ. The CDR3 reads CASSLAFRSGTANTGELFF. CDR3 DNA sequence: TGTGCCAGCAGCTTAGCGTTTCGTTCGGGAACAGCGAACACCGGGGAGCTGTTTTTT.

The genes are TRBV5-8 and TRBJ2-1; D ambiguous. The V end lost 0 bases, the J end lost 0 bases, and 13 bases lay between the germline ends. The CDR3 covers 17 residues. Per the germline V gene, CDR1 is SGHTS and CDR2 is YDEGEE. CDR3 sequence (DNA): TGTGCCAGCAGCTTGGCCTCATGGGCGAGCTCCTACAATGAGCAGTTCTTC. It specifies CASSLASWASSYNEQFF.

V is TRBV7-9 and J is TRBJ1-5; D may be TRBD1 (6 bases). The CDR3 length is 15 residues. Between the trimmed V and J ends, which lost 5 bases and 0 bases, there was a span of 11 bases. Germline V gene data show CDR1 as SEHNR and CDR2 as FQNEAQ (reference sequence). The DNA of the CDR3 is TGTGCCAGCAGCAGAACAGGGAATAGCAATCAGCCCCAGCATTTT. Translating gives CASSRTGNSNQPQHF.

V usage is TRBV19 and J usage is TRBJ2-3, with TRBD2 identical over 7 bases. CDR1 is LNHDA and CDR2 is SQIVND in the germline V gene (reference sequence). The CDR3 consists of 14 residues. V trimming: 9 bases; J trimming: 1 base; junction bases outside the gene matches: 7. The CDR3 DNA follows: TGTGCCAGCCGTCGACTAGCTGGCACAGATACGCAGTATTTT. Its translation: CASRRLAGTDTQYF.

V gene TRBV7-9 combines with J gene TRBJ2-1; perhaps TRBD2 as D (5 bases). CDR3 length: 15 amino acids. Germline CDR1 is SEHNR and CDR2 is FQNEAQ (reference sequence). The V gene lost 3 bases and the J gene lost 6 bases, with 15 bases spanning the gap. CDR3: CASSFGQRIPNEQFF. CDR3 DNA: TGTGCCAGCAGCTTTGGTCAGCGGATCCCCAATGAGCAGTTCTTC.

The chain carries TRBV5-6 and TRBJ2-2; the D gene is possibly TRBD1 (6 bases). There are 16 residues in the CDR3. Germline assignment: CDR1 SGHDT and CDR2 YYEEEE. The V and J ends lost 1 base and 0 bases respectively, with 10 bases between them. The CDR3 loop reads CASSLQGPSNTGELFF. The CDR3, as DNA: TGTGCCAGCAGCTTGCAGGGGCCATCGAACACCGGGGAGCTGTTTTTT.